These 17 T cell receptor beta chains originate from one sample sequenced in a study of blood T cell repertoires in COVID-19. This table comes from immunoSEQ multiplex PCR, and its TCRdb copy is limited to in-frame clones, with some not included. The table records some 300,000 clones, about 90% of them present only once. Sequencing was carried out using PBMCs or T cells enriched from blood (not recorded which). These receptors all stem from a woman in her 30s who had recovered from COVID-19.

Concerning this clone itself: Germline is not matched at one junction end, which may reflect a read error. The chain links TRBV4-1 to TRBJ1-2, with TRBD1 identical over 8 bases. Germline V gives CDR1 MGHRA, CDR2 YSYEKL. CDR3 length: 17 amino acids. The chain's CDR3 is CARSPQGARGANYGYTF. CDR3 nucleotide sequence: TGCGCCCGCAGCCCGCAGGGGGCGCGAGGAGCTAACTATGGCTACACCTTC.

This sequence joins TRBV7-3 and TRBJ2-2, with D possibly matching TRBD2 (5 bases). The CDR3 is made up of 17 amino acids. Trimming pared 5 bases from V and 6 bases from J, leaving 22 bases between. CDR1 and CDR2 from the germline V gene are SGHTA and FQGTGA. The CDR3 DNA reads TGTGCCAGCAGCCCAACAACTAGAATTTATTCGGCCGGGGAGCTGTTTTTT. The encoded protein is CASSPTTRIYSAGELFF.

In this sample, this clone turned up once. The chain joins TRBV19 to TRBJ2-7, with a tentative D call TRBD1 (8 bases). The V and J ends lost 6 bases and 6 bases respectively, with 12 bases between them. The germline CDR1 and CDR2 sequences are LNHDA and SQIVND (reference sequence). The CDR3 consists of 12 residues. CDR3 sequence reads: CASRYRGGEQYF. The CDR3 DNA follows: TGTGCCAGTAGGTACAGGGGGGGCGAGCAGTACTTC.

The chain recombines TRBV23-1 with TRBJ2-3; 10 positions agree with TRBD2. TRBV23-1 falls under the ORF class, with uncertain function. V shed 6 bases and J 4 bases; nucleotides not matched to a gene: 4. The CDR3 is 14 residues long. The CDR3 nucleotides read TGCGCCAGCAGCAACGGACTAGCGGCAGATACGCAGTATTTT. Amino acids: CASSNGLAADTQYF.

The chain recombines TRBV6-5 with TRBJ2-7; D unresolved. Trimming stripped 7 bases from V and 1 base from J, with 14 bases between. This CDR3 spans 14 amino acids. CDR1 and CDR2 (germline): MNHEY, SVGAGI. CDR3: CASTAEPVSYEQYF. For the CDR3, the DNA is TGTGCCAGCACTGCTGAGCCTGTTTCCTACGAGCAGTACTTC.

V usage is TRBV7-2 and J usage is TRBJ1-5; 7 bases match TRBD1. The CDR3 consists of 14 residues. Germline V gene data show CDR1 as SGHTA and CDR2 as FQGNSA. After removal of 5 bases from V and 5 bases from J, the junction contained 6 bases not matched to a gene. The CDR3: CASSPRTGDQPQHF. CDR3 nucleotide sequence: TGTGCCAGCAGCCCCCGGACAGGCGATCAGCCCCAGCATTTT.

This clone has only a few counts. This chain uses TRBV5-1 with TRBJ1-1; no reliable D call. V lost 0 bases, J lost 1 base, and 10 bases lay in between. The CDR3 totals 15 residues. In germline, CDR1 is SGHRS, CDR2 YFSETQ. CDR3 bases: TGCGCCAGCAGCTTGGCGGCAGACTGGAACACTGAAGCTTTCTTT. As protein: CASSLAADWNTEAFF. The variable domain in full, with the rest retrieved from reference TRBV5-1 and TRBJ1-1, is KAGVTQTPRYLIKTRGQQVTLSCSPISGHRSVSWYQQTPGQGLQFLFEYFSETQRNKGNFPGRFSGRQFSNSRSEMNVSTLELGDSALYLCASSLAADWNTEAFFGQGTRLTVV.

The J gene is TRBJ2-7, the V gene TRBV6-5, with 12 bases aligning to TRBD1. This CDR3 has 14 amino acids. The junction had 8 bases not matched to a gene; V was cut back by 7 bases and J by 7 bases. The V gene's germline CDR1 is MNHEY and CDR2 SVGAGI. CDR3 sequence: CASMRGQGAREQYF. In nucleotides, the CDR3 is TGTGCCAGCATGAGGGGACAGGGGGCTCGGGAGCAGTACTTC.

The chain uses TRBV7-8 and TRBJ1-2, with 9 bases lining up with TRBD1. With 6 bases clipped from V and 7 bases from J, the junction kept 6 bases outside the gene matches. CDR1 and CDR2 (germline): SGHVS, FQNEAQ. This CDR3 is 13 amino acids long. The CDR3 DNA follows: TGTGCCAGCAGACAGGGGGCTGAGGGTGGCTACACCTTC. Translated: CASRQGAEGGYTF.

The gene calls are TRBV2 and TRBJ2-3, with 9 bases that match TRBD2. CDR1 is SNHLY and CDR2 is FYNNEI in the germline V gene. Germline trimming cut 0 bases from V and 0 bases from J; bases unmatched to any gene: 4. The CDR3 runs 17 residues. Here the CDR3 reads CASSEARGGWSTDTQYF. CDR3 bases: TGTGCCAGCAGTGAAGCGCGGGGGGGTTGGAGCACAGATACGCAGTATTTT.

The V gene is TRBV27, the J gene TRBJ2-1; TRBD2 agrees at 7 bases. The CDR3 is 18 amino acids. The germline V gene encodes CDR1 MNHEY and CDR2 SMNVEV (reference sequence). V lost 6 bases, J lost 5 bases, and 19 bases stayed unmatched. The CDR3 reads CASSLLQTLTSTDNEQFF. CDR3 nucleotide sequence: TGTGCCAGCAGCCTACTTCAAACATTGACTAGCACCGACAATGAGCAGTTCTTC.

This clone showed up just a few times. V is TRBV30 and J is TRBJ1-4, with D maybe TRBD1 (5 bases). Deletions cut 3 bases from V and 4 bases from J, with 9 bases between. Germline V gene sequence: CDR1 GTSNPN, CDR2 SVGIG (reference sequence). CDR3 length: 13 amino acids. CDR3 coding DNA: TGTGCCTGGAGCAGACAGCTTAATGAAAAACTGTTTTTT. Its protein product is CAWSRQLNEKLFF.

This chain joins TRBV27 and TRBJ2-2; D is perhaps TRBD2 (6 bases). Per the germline V gene, CDR1 is MNHEY and CDR2 is SMNVEV (reference sequence). The CDR3 runs 16 residues. V was clipped by 3 bases and J by 2 bases, with 13 bases between them. The CDR3 region is CASSFSRRGNTGELFF. DNA for the CDR3: TGTGCCAGCAGTTTCTCCCGGCGGGGCAACACCGGGGAGCTGTTTTTT.

V gene TRBV29-1 combines with J gene TRBJ1-4; D uncertain. The germline gives CDR1 SQVTM, CDR2 ANQGSEA. CDR3 length: 13 residues. Trimming took off 6 bases at V and 6 bases at J, with 14 bases between the two ends. CDR3 in amino acids: CSVAPARHEKLFF. CDR3 coding DNA: TGCAGCGTCGCCCCGGCGAGGCATGAAAAACTGTTTTTT.

This clone showed up just a few times. CDR3 amino acids: CASSPLAGSYEQYF. The CDR3 DNA follows: TGCGCCAGCAGCCCTCTAGCGGGGTCCTACGAGCAGTACTTC. V usage is TRBV5-1 and J usage is TRBJ2-7; 9 bases line up with TRBD2. This CDR3 has 14 amino acids. Germline trimming cut 4 bases from V and 1 base from J; bases unmatched to any gene: 3. CDR1 SGHRS and CDR2 YFSETQ come from the germline V gene.

J is TRBJ2-2 and V is TRBV7-2, with D possibly matching TRBD2 (5 bases). V lost 1 base, J lost 6 bases, and 15 bases lay in between. The CDR3 contains 16 residues. Germline CDR1 is SGHTA and CDR2 is FQGNSA. The CDR3: CASSLEFHPGSGELFF. The CDR3 coding sequence is TGTGCCAGCAGCTTAGAGTTTCATCCGGGATCCGGGGAGCTGTTTTTT.

This rearrangement joins TRBV7-8 to TRBJ1-1, with TRBD1 as a possible D gene (5 bases). Per the germline V gene, CDR1 is SGHVS and CDR2 is FQNEAQ. CDR3 length equals 16 residues. The V gene lost 2 bases and the J gene lost 2 bases, with 15 bases spanning the gap. For the CDR3, the DNA is TGTGCCAGCAGCTTAATGTACGGGGGAGCCAACACTGAAGCTTTCTTT. Translated, it gives CASSLMYGGANTEAFF.